This note documents a single T cell receptor beta chain sequence. No antigen is known for it. A much larger clone lies a single base off, so this may be a read error. In a library made to pick up alpha chains, this beta chain is a stray read with a size that means little. The entry originates in a study of spatial heterogeneity in lung cancer. Findings of the study overall: Mutation tallies in tumors tracked expanded intratumoral alpha and beta TCR counts.

CDR3 size: 13 residues. Carried by each TCR cDNA molecule was a unique molecular identifier. MiXCR, applied by TCRdb to the 5' RACE reads, yields one record per CDR3 protein. Of 12,000 or so distinct CDR3 sequences listed, 4% to 5.5% are singletons. Time point here: sample taken at primary tumor resection. The donors, more than 55 patients with untreated early-stage non-small cell lung cancer, provided the samples. The chain is built from TRBV12-3 or TRBV12-4 and TRBJ2-3; D perhaps matches TRBD2 (6 bases). The TCR sequence derives from a male donor with early-stage non-small cell lung cancer. This specimen was lung tumor tissue, taken at surgery. The CDR3 protein is CARSYTGADTQYF. CDR3 nucleotides: TGTGCCAGGAGTTACACGGGGGCAGATACGCAGTATTTT.